This TCR beta chain was recorded in a study of T-cell reconstitution after alpha-beta-depleted transplantation in children. Unique molecular identifiers were incorporated into the prepared TCRbeta library. TCRdb fed the PCR reads into MiXCR, producing one record per CDR3 protein. Altogether fewer than 550,000 distinct CDR3 sequences are present, roughly an eighth being singletons, with the ten largest covering roughly 15%. This CDR3 comprises 17 residues. V was clipped by 0 bases and J by 1 base, with 14 bases between them. Germline V gives CDR1 MNHEY, CDR2 SVGEGT. The chain carries TRBV6-2 or TRBV6-3 and TRBJ2-3; D may be TRBD2 (6 bases). The material sequenced was PBMCs, mostly from graft donor cells, taken 180 days after TCRalphabeta/CD19-depleted stem cell transplant. This sequence was found in a female patient aged 2-9 years who had a stem cell transplant for aplastic anemia, so the T cells may come from the graft donor. CDR3 in amino acids: CASSYSTKGLGTDTQYF. The CDR3 DNA reads as TGTGCCAGCAGTTACTCGACAAAGGGACTTGGCACAGATACGCAGTATTTT.